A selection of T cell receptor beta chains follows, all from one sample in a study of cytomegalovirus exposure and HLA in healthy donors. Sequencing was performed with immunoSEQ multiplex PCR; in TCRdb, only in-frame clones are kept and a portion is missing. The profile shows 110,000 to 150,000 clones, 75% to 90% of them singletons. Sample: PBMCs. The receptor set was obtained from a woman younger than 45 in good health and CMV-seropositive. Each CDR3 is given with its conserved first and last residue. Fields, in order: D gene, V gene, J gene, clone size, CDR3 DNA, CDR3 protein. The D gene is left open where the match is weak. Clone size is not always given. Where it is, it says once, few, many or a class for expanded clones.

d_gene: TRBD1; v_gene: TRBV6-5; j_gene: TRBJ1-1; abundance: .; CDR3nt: TGTGCCAGCAGACTTGGACAGGGGGGAACTGAAGCTTTCTTT; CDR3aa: CASRLGQGGTEAFF
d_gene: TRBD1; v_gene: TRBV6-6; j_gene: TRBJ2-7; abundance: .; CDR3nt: TGTGCCAGCAGCCGGGACAGGGGTTACGAGCAGTACTTC; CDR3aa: CASSRDRGYEQYF
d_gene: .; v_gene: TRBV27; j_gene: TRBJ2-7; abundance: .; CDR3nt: TGTGCCAGCACCTCTAGTTCCTACGAGCAGTACTTC; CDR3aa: CASTSSSYEQYF
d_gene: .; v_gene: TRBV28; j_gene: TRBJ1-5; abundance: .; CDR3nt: TGTGCCAGCCAGACACTCAATCAGCCCCAGCATTTT; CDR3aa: CASQTLNQPQHF
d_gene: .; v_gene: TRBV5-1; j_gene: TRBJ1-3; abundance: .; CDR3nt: TGCGCCAGCAGCGGCACAGGGAGAAACACCATATATTTT; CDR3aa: CASSGTGRNTIYF
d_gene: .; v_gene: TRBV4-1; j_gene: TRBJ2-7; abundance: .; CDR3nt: TGCGCCAGCAGCCAAGCGCAGGGCAGGGCCCACTCCTACGAGCAGTACTTC; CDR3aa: CASSQAQGRAHSYEQYF
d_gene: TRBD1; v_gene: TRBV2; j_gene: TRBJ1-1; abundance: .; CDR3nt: TGTGCCAGCAGGTCCGGGACAGGGAACACTGAAGCTTTCTTT; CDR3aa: CASRSGTGNTEAFF
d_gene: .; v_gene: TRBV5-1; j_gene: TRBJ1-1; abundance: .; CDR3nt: TGCGCCAGCAGCTTGGAAGGCAGGGAATTTACTTTGAGCACTGAAGCTTTCTTT; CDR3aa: CASSLEGREFTLSTEAFF
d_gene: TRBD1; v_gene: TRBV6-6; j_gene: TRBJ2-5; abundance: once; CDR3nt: TGTGCCAGCAGTTACGACAGGGGGACCCAGTACTTC; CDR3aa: CASSYDRGTQYF
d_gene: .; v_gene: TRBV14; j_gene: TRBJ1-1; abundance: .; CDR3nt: TGTGCCAGCAGCCCGCTCGGGGGAAACACTGAAGCTTTCTTT; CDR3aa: CASSPLGGNTEAFF
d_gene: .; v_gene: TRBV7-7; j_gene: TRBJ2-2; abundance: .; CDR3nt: TGTGCCAGCAGCTTAACAGGGAGTACCGGGGAGCTGTTTTTT; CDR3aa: CASSLTGSTGELFF
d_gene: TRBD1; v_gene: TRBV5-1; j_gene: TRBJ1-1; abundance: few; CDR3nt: TGCGCCAGCAGCTTGACGGGGGCCAGGGGGTCTGAAGCTTTCTTT; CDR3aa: CASSLTGARGSEAFF
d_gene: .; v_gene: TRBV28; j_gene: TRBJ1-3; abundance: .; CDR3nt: TGTGCCAGCAGTTTGTTTCGAAGGGGGGGAAACACCATATATTTT; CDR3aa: CASSLFRRGGNTIYF
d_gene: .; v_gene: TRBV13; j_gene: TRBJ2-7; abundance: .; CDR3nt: TGTGCCAGCAGCTCCACCTACGAGCAGTACTTC; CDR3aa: CASSSTYEQYF
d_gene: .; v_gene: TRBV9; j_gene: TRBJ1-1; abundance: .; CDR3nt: TGTGCCAGCAGCGTAGGTGTCGACACTGAAGCTTTCTTT; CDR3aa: CASSVGVDTEAFF
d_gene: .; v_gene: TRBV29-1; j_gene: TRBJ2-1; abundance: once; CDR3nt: TGCAGCGTTATACAGCCCTACAATGAGCAGTTCTTC; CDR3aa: CSVIQPYNEQFF
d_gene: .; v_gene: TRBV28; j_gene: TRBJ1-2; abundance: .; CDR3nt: TGTGCCAGCAGTTTGGTAAGGCGCCCGCGGGGCGTCTATGGCTACACCTTC; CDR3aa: CASSLVRRPRGVYGYTF
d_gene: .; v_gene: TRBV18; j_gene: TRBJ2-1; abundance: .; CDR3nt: TGTGCCAGCTCAAAGACCCGGGATGGGTCCTACAATGAGCAGTTCTTC; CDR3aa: CASSKTRDGSYNEQFF
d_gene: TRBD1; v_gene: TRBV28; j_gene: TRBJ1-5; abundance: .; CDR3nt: TGTGCCAGCAGTTTACCGACAGGGGAGAGTCAGCCCCAGCATTTT; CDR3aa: CASSLPTGESQPQHF
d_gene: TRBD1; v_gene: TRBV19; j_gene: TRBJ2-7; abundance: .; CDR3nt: TGTGCCAGTCGTCTCCACGGACAGGACTCCTACGAGCAGTACTTC; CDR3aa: CASRLHGQDSYEQYF
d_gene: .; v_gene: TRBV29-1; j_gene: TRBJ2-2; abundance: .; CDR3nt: TGCAGCGTTGGGCCGGGAGTGGGGGAGCTGTTTTTT; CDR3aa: CSVGPGVGELFF
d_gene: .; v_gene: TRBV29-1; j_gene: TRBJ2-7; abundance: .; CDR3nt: TGCAGCGCCGGCGATCGAGGCAGCTCCTACGAGCAGTACTTC; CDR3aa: CSAGDRGSSYEQYF
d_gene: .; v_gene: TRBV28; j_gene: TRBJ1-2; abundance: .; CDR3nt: TGTGCCAGCAGTCAAAACAGGGTCTATGGCTACACCTTC; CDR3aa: CASSQNRVYGYTF